These T cell receptor beta chains were read from a single sample in a study of T cells in Graves' hyperthyroidism and ophthalmopathy. TCRdb independently ran MiXCR on the multiplex PCR reads; one entry per CDR3 protein. This table holds roughly 240,000 distinct CDR3 sequences, approximately 24% found once. Sequenced input: blood. These receptors came from a woman aged 40 to 50 with Graves' ophthalmopathy. CDR3s include the opening cysteine and the closing phenylalanine or tryptophan. D genes are given only for firm matches. Size tells how often a clone was seen (once, few, many) or the class of an expanded clone, and some rows leave it out.

d_call | cdr3_length | clone_size | j_call | v_call | cdr3_aa | cdr3_nt
. | 14 | . | TRBJ2-7 | TRBV7-2 | CASSFAASTYEQYF | TGTGCCAGCAGCTTTGCGGCGTCAACCTACGAGCAGTACTTC
. | 13 | . | TRBJ2-2 | TRBV3-1 | CASRAGNTGELFF | TGTGCCAGCCGGGCAGGCAACACCGGGGAGCTGTTTTTT
TRBD1 | 14 | many | TRBJ2-7 | TRBV6-5 | CASIGTGGHYEQYF | TGTGCCAGCATCGGGACAGGGGGCCACTACGAGCAGTACTTC
TRBD1 | 16 | many | TRBJ1-1 | TRBV15 | CATSGTLRGRRAEAFF | TGTGCCACCAGCGGGACACTCAGGGGGCGCCGGGCTGAAGCTTTCTTT
TRBD1 | 15 | many | TRBJ2-2 | TRBV5-1 | CASSWGQFTTGELFF | TGCGCCAGCAGCTGGGGACAGTTTACGACCGGGGAGCTGTTTTTT
. | 11 | . | TRBJ2-5 | TRBV20-1 | CSASLLETQYF | TGCAGTGCTAGTCTTTTAGAGACCCAGTACTTC
TRBD2 | 16 | many | TRBJ2-5 | TRBV5-1 | CASRPQLAGGPETQYF | TGCGCCAGCCGCCCTCAACTAGCGGGAGGGCCAGAGACCCAGTACTTC
. | 15 | many | TRBJ2-2 | TRBV12-3/TRBV12-4 | CASNQFRENTGELFF | TGTGCCAGCAACCAGTTTCGGGAGAACACCGGGGAGCTGTTTTTT
. | 17 | many | TRBJ1-5 | TRBV28 | CASSPPSGTLSNQPQHF | TGTGCCAGCAGCCCTCCCTCCGGGACACTTAGCAATCAGCCCCAGCATTTT
. | 15 | many | TRBJ2-2 | TRBV7-3 | CASSPGTPNTGELFF | TGTGCCAGCAGCCCTGGGACACCTAACACCGGGGAGCTGTTTTTT
. | 15 | few | TRBJ2-5 | TRBV25-1 | CASSPLRDFKETQYF | TGTGCCAGCAGTCCCCTTAGGGACTTTAAAGAGACCCAGTACTTC
. | 17 | many | TRBJ1-6 | TRBV2 | CASSEALRGYYNSPLHF | TGTGCCAGCAGTGAAGCGCTTAGGGGATACTATAATTCACCCCTCCACTTT
. | 14 | many | TRBJ1-2 | TRBV6-1 | CASSEAWTDYGYTF | TGTGCCAGCAGTGAAGCGTGGACAGACTATGGCTACACCTTC
TRBD2 | 15 | few | TRBJ2-5 | TRBV14 | CASSQASGIGETQYF | TGTGCCAGCAGCCAAGCTAGCGGGATTGGAGAGACCCAGTACTTC
TRBD2 | 15 | many | TRBJ2-2 | TRBV27 | CASHTTAGDTGELFF | TGTGCCAGCCATACAACAGCGGGAGACACCGGGGAGCTGTTTTTT
TRBD1 | 14 | many | TRBJ1-2 | TRBV27 | CASSSRGRYYGYTF | TGTGCCAGCAGTTCGAGGGGGCGGTACTATGGCTACACCTTC
. | 13 | many | TRBJ2-7 | TRBV7-6 | CASSLGRHYEQYF | TGTGCCAGCAGCTTAGGGCGGCACTACGAGCAGTACTTC
. | 13 | many | TRBJ2-5 | TRBV25-1 | CASSHGGGETQYF | TGTGCCAGCAGCCACGGCGGAGGGGAGACCCAGTACTTC
. | 16 | many | TRBJ1-3 | TRBV7-3 | CASSLNPDRSGNTIYF | TGTGCCAGCAGCTTAAATCCAGACCGCTCTGGAAACACCATATATTTT
. | 14 | many | TRBJ2-5 | TRBV28 | CASTVYMGEETQYF | TGTGCCAGCACTGTTTACATGGGGGAAGAGACCCAGTACTTC
TRBD2 | 18 | once | TRBJ2-7 | TRBV6-2/TRBV6-3 | CASSYSLGTSVQSYEQYF | TGTGCCAGCAGTTACTCTCTTGGCACTAGCGTACAATCCTACGAGCAGTACTTC
TRBD2 | 13 | many | TRBJ2-7 | TRBV29-1 | CSVEVAGRWEQYF | TGCAGCGTTGAGGTAGCGGGAAGGTGGGAGCAGTACTTC
. | 15 | . | TRBJ1-5 | TRBV10-3 | CAISDAQGRNQPQHF | TGTGCCATCAGTGACGCACAGGGAAGAAATCAGCCCCAGCATTTT
. | 15 | . | TRBJ2-7 | TRBV6-1 | CASSENVHSRNEQYF | TGTGCCAGCAGTGAAAACGTCCACTCGAGGAACGAGCAGTACTTC
. | 19 | . | TRBJ2-7 | TRBV28 | CASSPAGLVTVRNGYEQYF | TGTGCCAGCAGTCCCGCCGGGTTAGTAACGGTACGGAATGGCTACGAGCAGTACTTC
. | 13 | . | TRBJ2-4 | TRBV12-3/TRBV12-4 | CASSFTDENIQYF | TGTGCCAGCAGTTTTACAGACGAAAACATTCAGTACTTC
. | 17 | many | TRBJ1-2 | TRBV29-1 | CSVEAGTRDSRNYGYTF | TGCAGCGTTGAAGCCGGGACAAGGGACTCCAGAAACTATGGCTACACCTTC
. | 19 | . | TRBJ2-7 | TRBV6-1 | CASSEYPPAIGRGTYEQYF | TGTGCCAGCAGTGAATACCCCCCTGCAATCGGACGGGGCACCTACGAGCAGTACTTC
. | 12 | many | TRBJ2-5 | TRBV10-3 | CAISEPQETQYF | TGTGCCATCAGTGAGCCTCAAGAGACCCAGTACTTC
TRBD2 | 15 | many | TRBJ2-3 | TRBV6-1 | CASTRLAGSEDTQYF | TGTGCCAGCACTAGACTAGCGGGAAGCGAGGATACGCAGTATTTT
TRBD1 | 17 | many | TRBJ2-2 | TRBV28 | CASSPISGQGNPGELFF | TGTGCCAGCAGCCCCATCTCGGGACAGGGGAATCCCGGGGAGCTGTTTTTT
TRBD1 | 15 | many | TRBJ1-1 | TRBV19 | CASSTYPDRATEAFF | TGTGCCAGTAGTACCTATCCCGACAGGGCCACTGAAGCTTTCTTT
. | 15 | . | TRBJ2-7 | TRBV7-8 | CASSLRLGGLDEQYF | TGTGCCAGCAGCTTAAGGTTGGGGGGGCTCGACGAGCAGTACTTC
. | 14 | . | TRBJ1-1 | TRBV30 | CAWRMDSMYTEAFF | TGTGCCTGGAGGATGGACAGCATGTACACTGAAGCTTTCTTT
. | 13 | once | TRBJ1-1 | TRBV29-1 | CSVEDPLGTEAFF | TGCAGCGTTGAAGACCCACTAGGCACTGAAGCTTTCTTT
. | 15 | . | TRBJ2-7 | TRBV19 | CASSSPSGPSYEQYF | TGTGCCAGTAGTTCCCCGAGCGGGCCTTCCTACGAGCAGTACTTC
. | 17 | . | TRBJ2-2 | TRBV6-1 | CASSLLRQATNTGELFF | TGTGCCAGCAGTCTGCTTCGACAGGCCACGAACACCGGGGAGCTGTTTTTT
. | 13 | many | TRBJ1-5 | TRBV6-5 | CASSYSEGFAQHF | TGTGCCAGCAGTTACTCGGAGGGGTTTGCCCAGCATTTT
. | 13 | many | TRBJ1-2 | TRBV12-3/TRBV12-4 | CASSFAGPIGYTF | TGTGCCAGCAGTTTTGCAGGTCCGATTGGCTACACCTTC
TRBD1 | 14 | many | TRBJ2-5 | TRBV19 | CASSRTGNQETQYF | TGTGCCAGTAGCCGGACAGGCAACCAAGAGACCCAGTACTTC
. | 12 | many | TRBJ1-5 | TRBV4-1 | CASSQVGQPQHF | TGCGCCAGCAGCCAAGTGGGTCAGCCCCAGCATTTT
. | 15 | . | TRBJ2-5 | TRBV7-9 | CASSLALRFGETQYF | TGTGCCAGCAGCTTAGCGCTCCGTTTCGGAGAGACCCAGTACTTC
. | 14 | many | TRBJ1-5 | TRBV28 | CASSPRGLNQPQHF | TGTGCCAGCAGTCCCCGGGGGCTAAATCAGCCCCAGCATTTT
. | 12 | . | TRBJ2-7 | TRBV6-2/TRBV6-3 | CASTADGGEQYF | TGTGCCAGCACCGCGGACGGGGGCGAGCAGTACTTC
. | 12 | . | TRBJ1-6 | TRBV3-1 | CASGADNSPLHF | TGTGCCAGCGGGGCCGATAATTCACCCCTCCACTTT
. | 13 | few | TRBJ1-5 | TRBV30 | CAWSRYRDQPQHF | TGTGCCTGGAGTCGTTACCGGGATCAGCCCCAGCATTTT
. | 15 | many | TRBJ2-2 | TRBV27 | CASSLVPTGTGELFF | TGTGCCAGCAGTTTAGTCCCGACGGGCACCGGGGAGCTGTTTTTT
TRBD2 | 16 | few | TRBJ2-2 | TRBV5-1 | CASSTSLAANTGELFF | TGCGCCAGCAGCACGAGTCTAGCGGCGAACACCGGGGAGCTGTTTTTT
. | 10 | many | TRBJ2-5 | TRBV29-1 | CSVLSETQYF | TGCAGCGTCCTCAGTGAGACCCAGTACTTC
TRBD2 | 13 | many | TRBJ2-7 | TRBV29-1 | CSAWGLATYEQYF | TGCAGCGCTTGGGGACTAGCGACCTACGAGCAGTACTTC
. | 15 | many | TRBJ2-7 | TRBV28 | CASSPVNNYPYEQYF | TGTGCCAGCAGCCCTGTTAACAATTATCCCTACGAGCAGTACTTC
. | 14 | few | TRBJ2-7 | TRBV5-6 | CASSFPPGPYEQYF | TGTGCCAGCAGCTTTCCCCCCGGACCCTACGAGCAGTACTTC
TRBD1 | 14 | many | TRBJ1-2 | TRBV27 | CASAMGQGSYGYTF | TGTGCCAGCGCGATGGGACAGGGAAGCTATGGCTACACCTTC
TRBD2 | 14 | . | TRBJ2-7 | TRBV7-2 | CASSLAGGRYEQYF | TGTGCCAGCAGCTTAGCGGGAGGGAGGTACGAGCAGTACTTC
. | 13 | many | TRBJ1-6 | TRBV2 | CASSVHETAPLHF | TGTGCCAGCAGTGTTCACGAAACGGCACCCCTCCACTTT
TRBD1 | 15 | many | TRBJ1-2 | TRBV28 | CASSGGQGANYGYTF | TGTGCCAGCAGTGGGGGACAGGGAGCTAACTATGGCTACACCTTC
. | 15 | many | TRBJ1-5 | TRBV28 | CASSLPTVSNQPQHF | TGTGCCAGCAGTCTCCCGACAGTTAGCAATCAGCCCCAGCATTTT
. | 15 | many | TRBJ1-2 | TRBV6-5 | CASSYSTRPAGGYTF | TGTGCCAGCAGTTACTCCACTAGACCGGCGGGGGGCTACACCTTC
TRBD2 | 16 | . | TRBJ2-7 | TRBV27 | CASSLLHVAGAYEQYF | TGTGCCAGCAGTTTACTTCATGTAGCGGGGGCCTACGAGCAGTACTTC
. | 11 | . | TRBJ1-1 | TRBV12-3/TRBV12-4 | CASSLATSAFF | TGTGCCAGCAGTTTAGCCACGTCAGCTTTCTTT